Below, 8 T cell receptor beta chains from the same sample are listed, as sequenced in a study of blood T cell repertoires in COVID-19. Produced via immunoSEQ multiplex PCR; TCRdb's table is partial and in-frame only. The sample shows over 200,000 clones, 88% of them seen only once. Specimen: peripheral blood. The receptors here all came from a woman aged 55-69 years with acute or convalescent COVID-19.

The chain carries TRBV19 and TRBJ1-1; D may be TRBD1 (6 bases). The germline V gene encodes CDR1 LNHDA and CDR2 SQIVND (reference sequence). With 6 bases removed from V and 5 bases from J, the gap between germline ends came to 16 bases. CDR3 length: 14 residues. For the CDR3, the DNA is TGTGCCAGTAGGACAATAAACAGGGTGACTGAAGCTTTCTTT. Residues: CASRTINRVTEAFF.

The gene calls are TRBV28 and TRBJ1-5; 8 bases match TRBD1. The length of the CDR3 is 15 residues. V lost 6 bases, J lost 7 bases, and 11 bases stayed unmatched. Germline V gives CDR1 MDHEN, CDR2 SYDVKM. The CDR3 loop is CASRMTGDPGQPQHF. The CDR3 bases are TGTGCCAGCAGGATGACAGGGGACCCGGGACAGCCCCAGCATTTT.

The chain joins TRBV6-5 to TRBJ1-6; a weak D match, TRBD1 (5 bases). Germline-derived CDR1 and CDR2 are MNHEY and SVGAGI. This CDR3 is 15 amino acids long. Trimming cost V 6 bases and J 7 bases, with 16 bases left between them. As DNA, the CDR3 is TGTGCCAGCAGCTACGCCCGGGGGGGGAATTCACCCCTCCACTTT. It is translated as CASSYARGGNSPLHF.

The chain employs TRBV4-2 and TRBJ1-6, with 8 bases that match TRBD1. CDR3 length: 16 amino acids. The ends lost 2 bases at V and 6 bases at J; junction bases unmatched: 6. CDR1 is LGHNA, CDR2 YNFKEQ, per germline. Here the CDR3 DNA reads TGTGCCAGCAGCCAAACTCGGACAGGGAGTAATTCACCCCTCCACTTT. Residues: CASSQTRTGSNSPLHF.

The genes are TRBV30 and TRBJ1-5; TRBD1 aligns across 9 bases. Germline V lookup: CDR1 GTSNPN, CDR2 SVGIG (reference sequence). CDR3 length equals 18 residues. With 2 bases clipped from V and 0 bases from J, the junction kept 11 bases outside the gene matches. The CDR3 protein is CAWSNGQGLPYSNQPQHF. DNA of the CDR3: TGTGCCTGGAGTAATGGACAGGGGCTTCCTTATAGCAATCAGCCCCAGCATTTT.

The chain uses TRBV7-9 and TRBJ2-2; TRBD2 matches at 7 bases. The CDR3 is made up of 16 amino acids. Germline values: CDR1 SEHNR, CDR2 FQNEAQ (reference sequence). The V and J ends lost 1 base and 4 bases, in that order; junction bases with no gene match: 6. CDR3 coding DNA: TGTGCCAGCAGCTTAGGACTAGCTAGTAGCACCGGGGAGCTGTTTTTT. Translating gives CASSLGLASSTGELFF.

The rearrangement uses TRBV5-1 and TRBJ2-2; perhaps TRBD1 as D (6 bases). CDR3 length: 14 residues. The germline V gene encodes CDR1 SGHRS and CDR2 YFSETQ. The germline V and J ends were trimmed by 2 bases and 4 bases, with 9 bases remaining between them. For the CDR3, the DNA is TGCGCCAGCAGCTTACAGGGAACCACCGGGGAGCTGTTTTTT. Its translation is CASSLQGTTGELFF.

The chain uses TRBV21-1 and TRBJ2-7; the DNA was not compared with TRBD1, the D call given in the table. TRBV21-1 counts as a pseudogene. The CDR3 loop spans 18 amino acids. The CDR3 loop is CASSKGTEVTGYSYEQYF. DNA for the CDR3: TGTGCCAGCAGCAAAGGCACGGAAGTAACAGGTTATTCCTACGAGCAGTACTTC.